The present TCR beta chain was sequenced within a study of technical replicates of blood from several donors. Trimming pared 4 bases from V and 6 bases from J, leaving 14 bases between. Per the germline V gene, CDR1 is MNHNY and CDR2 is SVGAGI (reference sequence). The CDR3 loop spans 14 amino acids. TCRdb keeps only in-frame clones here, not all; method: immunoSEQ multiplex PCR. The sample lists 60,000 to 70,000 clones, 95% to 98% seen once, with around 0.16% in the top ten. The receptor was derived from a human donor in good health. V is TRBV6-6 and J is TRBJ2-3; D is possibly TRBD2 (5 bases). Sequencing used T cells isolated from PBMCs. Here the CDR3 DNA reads TGTGCCAGCAGTTTGAGAGGGTTTGGGGATACGCAGTATTTT. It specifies CASSLRGFGDTQYF.